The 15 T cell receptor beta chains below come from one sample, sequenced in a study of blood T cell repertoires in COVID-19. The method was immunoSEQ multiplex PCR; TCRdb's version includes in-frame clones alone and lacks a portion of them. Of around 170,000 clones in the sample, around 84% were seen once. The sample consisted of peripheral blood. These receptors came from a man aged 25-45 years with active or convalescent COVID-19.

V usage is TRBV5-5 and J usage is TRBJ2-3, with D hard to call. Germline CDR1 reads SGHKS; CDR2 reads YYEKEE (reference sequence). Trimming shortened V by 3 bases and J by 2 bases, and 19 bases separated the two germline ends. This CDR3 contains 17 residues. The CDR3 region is CASSSKLAVKNTDTQYF. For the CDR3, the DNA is TGTGCCAGCAGCTCGAAACTGGCGGTTAAGAACACAGATACGCAGTATTTT.

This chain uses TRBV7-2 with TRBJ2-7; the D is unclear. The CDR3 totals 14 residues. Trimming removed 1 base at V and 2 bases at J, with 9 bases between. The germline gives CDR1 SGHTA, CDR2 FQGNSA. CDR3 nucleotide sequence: TGTGCCAGCAGCTTAGTATCTCCAGCCTACGAGCAGTACTTC. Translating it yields CASSLVSPAYEQYF.

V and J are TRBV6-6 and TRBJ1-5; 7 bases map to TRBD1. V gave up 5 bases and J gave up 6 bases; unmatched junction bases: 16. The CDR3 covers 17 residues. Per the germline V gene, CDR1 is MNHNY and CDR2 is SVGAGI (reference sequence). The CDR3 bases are TGTGCCAGCAGTCGACGGGAAACAGGGGTTGAAAGTCAGCCCCAGCATTTT. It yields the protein CASSRRETGVESQPQHF.

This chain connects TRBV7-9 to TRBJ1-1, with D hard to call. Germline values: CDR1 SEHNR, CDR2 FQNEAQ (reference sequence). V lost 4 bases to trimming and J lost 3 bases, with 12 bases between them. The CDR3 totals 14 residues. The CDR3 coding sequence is TGTGCCAGCAGCTCGCCCGCTGGGCACACTGAAGCTTTCTTT. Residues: CASSSPAGHTEAFF.

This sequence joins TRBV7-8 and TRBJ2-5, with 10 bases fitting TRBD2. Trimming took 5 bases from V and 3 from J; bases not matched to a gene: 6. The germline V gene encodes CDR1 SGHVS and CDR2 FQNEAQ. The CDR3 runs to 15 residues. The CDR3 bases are TGTGCCAGCAGCCTGGGGACTAGCGAAAAAGAGACCCAGTACTTC. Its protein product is CASSLGTSEKETQYF. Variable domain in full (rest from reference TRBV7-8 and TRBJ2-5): GAGVSQSPRYKVAKRGQDVALRCDPISGHVSLFWYQQALGQGPEFLTYFQNEAQLDKSGLPSDRFFAERPEGSVSTLKIQRTQQEDSAVYLCASSLGTSEKETQYFGPGTRLLVL.

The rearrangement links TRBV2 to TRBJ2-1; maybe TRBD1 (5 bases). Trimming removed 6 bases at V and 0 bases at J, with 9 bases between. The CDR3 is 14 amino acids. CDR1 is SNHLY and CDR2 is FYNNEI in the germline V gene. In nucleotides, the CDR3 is TGTGCCAGCAGCGAAACAGGCTCCTACAATGAGCAGTTCTTC. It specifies CASSETGSYNEQFF.

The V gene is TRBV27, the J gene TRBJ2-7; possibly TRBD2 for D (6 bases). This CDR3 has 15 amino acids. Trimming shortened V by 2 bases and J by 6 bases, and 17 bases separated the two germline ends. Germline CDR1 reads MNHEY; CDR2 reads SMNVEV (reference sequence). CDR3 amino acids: CASSLGRTLRGEQYF. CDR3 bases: TGTGCCAGCAGTTTAGGGAGGACCCTTCGAGGCGAGCAGTACTTC.

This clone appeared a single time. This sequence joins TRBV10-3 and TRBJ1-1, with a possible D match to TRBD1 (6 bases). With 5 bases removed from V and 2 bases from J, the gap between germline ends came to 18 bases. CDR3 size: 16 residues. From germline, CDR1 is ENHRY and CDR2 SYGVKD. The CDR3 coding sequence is TGTGCCATCAGTAAAACCGGGAGGGGGTCCAACACTGAAGCTTTCTTT. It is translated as CAISKTGRGSNTEAFF.

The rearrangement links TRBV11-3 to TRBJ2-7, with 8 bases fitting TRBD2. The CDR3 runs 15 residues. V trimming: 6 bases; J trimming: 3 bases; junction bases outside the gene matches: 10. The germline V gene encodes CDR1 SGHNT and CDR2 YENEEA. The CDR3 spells CASSTYRAGDYEQYF. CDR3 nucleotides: TGTGCCAGCAGTACTTATAGAGCGGGAGACTACGAGCAGTACTTC.

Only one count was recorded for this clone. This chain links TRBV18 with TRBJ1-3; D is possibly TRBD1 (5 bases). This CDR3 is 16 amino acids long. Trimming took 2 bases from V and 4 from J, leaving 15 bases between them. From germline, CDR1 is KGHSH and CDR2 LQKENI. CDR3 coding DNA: TGTGCCAGCTCACCAGGACACACCCTGGACGGAAACACCATATATTTT. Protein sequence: CASSPGHTLDGNTIYF.

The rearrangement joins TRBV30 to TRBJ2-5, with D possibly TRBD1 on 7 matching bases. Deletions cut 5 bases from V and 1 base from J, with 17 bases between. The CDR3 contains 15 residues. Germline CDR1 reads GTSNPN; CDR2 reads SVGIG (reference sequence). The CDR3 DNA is TGTGCCTGGGCCCGGCAGGGGGGATTCCAAGAGACCCAGTACTTC. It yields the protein CAWARQGGFQETQYF.

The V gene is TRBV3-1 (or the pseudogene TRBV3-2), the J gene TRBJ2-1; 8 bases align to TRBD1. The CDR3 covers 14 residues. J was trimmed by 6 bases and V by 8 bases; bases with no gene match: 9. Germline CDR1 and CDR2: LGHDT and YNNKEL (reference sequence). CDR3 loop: CASARGQAPNEQFF. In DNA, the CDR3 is TGTGCCAGCGCCAGGGGACAGGCACCCAATGAGCAGTTCTTC.

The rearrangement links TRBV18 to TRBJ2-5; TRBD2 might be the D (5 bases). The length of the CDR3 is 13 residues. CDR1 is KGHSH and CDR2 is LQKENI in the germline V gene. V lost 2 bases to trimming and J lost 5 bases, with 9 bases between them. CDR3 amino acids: CASSPASLETQYF. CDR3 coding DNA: TGTGCCAGCTCACCAGCTAGCTTGGAGACCCAGTACTTC.

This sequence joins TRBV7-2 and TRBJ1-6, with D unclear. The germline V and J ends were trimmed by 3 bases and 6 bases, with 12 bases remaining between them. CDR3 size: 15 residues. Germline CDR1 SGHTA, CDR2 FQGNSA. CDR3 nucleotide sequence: TGTGCCAGCAGCTTCATTTGGGGAGGTAATTCACCCCTCCACTTT. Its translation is CASSFIWGGNSPLHF.

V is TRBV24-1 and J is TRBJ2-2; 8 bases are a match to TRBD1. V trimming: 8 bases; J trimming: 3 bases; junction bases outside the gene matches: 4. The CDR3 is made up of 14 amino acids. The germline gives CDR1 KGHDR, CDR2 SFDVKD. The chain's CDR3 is CATTGQGDTGELFF. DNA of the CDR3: TGTGCCACCACCGGACAGGGCGACACCGGGGAGCTGTTTTTT.